This T cell receptor beta chain was identified during a study of blood T cell repertoires in COVID-19. Study-level background: Some COVID-19 samples were acute and others convalescent; all came from the United States, Italy and Spain.

Patients from Seattle were sampled longitudinally, starting during active infection. Per the germline V gene, CDR1 is MDHEN and CDR2 is SYDVKM. The CDR3 extends over 16 amino acids. V dropped 2 bases and J dropped 6 bases, with 16 bases sitting between them. This table comes from immunoSEQ multiplex PCR, and its TCRdb copy is limited to in-frame clones, with some not included. The table shows under 200,000 clones, with around 84% occurring only once. The chain is built from TRBV28 and TRBJ2-2, with D possibly TRBD2 on 5 matching bases. Sequencing was carried out using peripheral blood. This receptor was identified in a woman between 70 and 85 years old with COVID-19, enrolled during active disease. CDR3 nucleotide sequence: TGTGCCAGCAGTTTACTCCCCAGCCCGAGGGCCGGGGAGCTGTTTTTT. This encodes CASSLLPSPRAGELFF.